The present T cell receptor (beta chain) was sequenced within a study of tumor-infiltrating lymphocytes in primary liver carcinoma (dated by TCRdb to 2015 to 2018). General notes on the study: Surgical resection was performed in China between November 2015 and early 2016 on about 5 patients with histopathologically diagnosed primary liver carcinoma. Repertoires from technical replicates were highly reproducible, with mean shared-clone rates about 0.86 and correlation coefficients above 0.95. Of the five patients (three men and two women, aged 30 to 69 years), four had hepatocellular carcinoma and one had combined HCC and intrahepatic cholangiocarcinoma. Each sample produced about 3.5 to 7.13 million productive TCRbeta reads, and read depth showed no significant difference between tissue types. Tumors of the five patients were stage T1-T3 N0M0 with maximum diameters of roughly 4.2 to 10 cm. A total of about 35 specimens from 5 patients, comprising about 25 tumor regions, 5 adjacent noncancerous liver tissues and 5 peripheral blood samples, were covered by TCRbeta repertoire sequencing. Across five regions of each liver tumor, along with adjacent normal tissue and blood, the study brought together TCRbeta repertoire sequencing, expression microarrays and whole-exome sequencing.

A constant-region primer and ProtoScript II reverse transcriptase were used to reverse-transcribe TCRbeta-specific cDNA from around 480 ng total RNA. Three nested multiplex PCR rounds, following a slightly modified ARM-PCR procedure, were used to build the TCRbeta libraries. Multiplex TRBV1-TRBV30 forward primers and a Cbeta reverse primer were used in the first two PCR rounds, each of which was run for 9 to 11 cycles. A final 25-cycle PCR with Deep VentR polymerase added sample barcodes and Illumina adapters. Before sequencing, amplicons of 200-500 bp were purified from gel using a QIAquick gel extraction kit. TCRbeta amplicons were sequenced on an Illumina HiSeq 2500 with 250-bp paired-end reads. Per the source publication's procedure: Trimmomatic v0.33 was used to quality-trim the reads, and FLASH v1.2.11 was used to merge paired reads so that full CDR3 sequences could be recovered. V, D and J germline segments were assigned to the rearranged TCRbeta sequences using MiGEC v1.2.1b. Clonotype statistics and Shannon-Wiener diversity indices were computed with VDJtools v1.0.0. To reduce sampling bias, subsequent analyses other than the diversity analysis used only the 250 most abundant clonotypes in each sample. TCRdb trimmed public reads at Q25 via fastp, called clones via MiXCR and kept in-frame beta chains. For every CDR3 protein sequence, its rows merge into one entry that carries the most common genes and DNA. TCRdb assigned the V and J calls; the authors' analysis was not used. This sample holds 310,000 or so distinct CDR3 sequences; 50% to 60% were observed only once. Approximately 17% of the sample lies in the top ten.

Regarding this clonotype: The antigen it binds to is not known. A much larger clone differs by one base, so this may be a read error.

Looking up the germline V gene yields CDR1 MNHEY and CDR2 SVGAGI. Clipping removes 6 bases from V and 5 bases from J, with 11 as the unmatched junction base count. Measured from the cysteine to the phenylalanine, the CDR3 is 15 residues long. The read is trimmed to its CDR3 DNA, 45 bases read in frame from base 1. Blood RNA was extracted from unsorted whole blood with TRIzol reagent; germline DNA came from the DNeasy Blood & Tissue kit. At the time of sampling, the patients were treatment-naive and had chronic HBV infection. Four milliliters of peripheral blood were collected into K2EDTA tubes before surgery. What the authors observed across the whole study: Repertoire overlap was higher between tumor regions (mean around 35%) than tumor-adjacent (approximately 17%) or tumor-blood (roughly 14%) pairs, consistent with antigen-driven expansion. Since the samples were bulk and unsorted, there was no way to compare CD4+ and CD8+ T cell repertoires. With just four to six patients in the study, the authors point out that the findings should be validated in a larger study. Only the TCR beta chain was sequenced, so true repertoire diversity is likely underestimated because unpaired alpha chains were not captured. The top 250 clones made up a significantly larger repertoire fraction in tumors than in blood (p = 0.039).

The TCR originated in a woman in her twenties or thirties with primary liver carcinoma and hepatitis B virus infection. Sequencing used peripheral blood. The sequence links TRBV6-5 to TRBJ2-5; TRBD2 lines up with 8 middle nucleotides. The CDR3 region has the sequence CASRTTSVSIETQYF. In nucleotide form, the sequence is TGTGCCAGCAGAACGACTAGCGTCAGCATCGAGACCCAGTACTTC.